This is a list of T cell receptor beta chains from one sample in a study of T cell responses to AZD1222 COVID-19 vaccine. The assay was immunoSEQ multiplex PCR, and TCRdb's table has in-frame clones only and misses some. The sample lists fewer than 180,000 clones, 92% seen once, with roughly 3.4% in the top ten. The material was peripheral blood, obtained 28 days after the second AZD1222 dose. Receptor source: an adult who received the AZD1222 COVID-19 vaccine. Both conserved end residues are part of each CDR3. Each record gives: clone size, D gene, J gene, V gene, CDR3 DNA, CDR3 protein. A D gene is named only where the DNA matches it firmly. Size is stated for part of the rows, as once, few or many counts, or as a class when the clone is expanded.

abundance: .
d_gene: .
j_gene: TRBJ1-1
v_gene: TRBV29-1
CDR3nt: TGCAGCGTTGCTGAGGTTTCGACTGAAGCTTTCTTT
CDR3aa: CSVAEVSTEAFF

abundance: .
d_gene: .
j_gene: TRBJ2-7
v_gene: TRBV7-3
CDR3nt: TGTGCCAGCAGCTTAAGTGGTGGGAGCTACGAGCAGTACTTC
CDR3aa: CASSLSGGSYEQYF

abundance: .
d_gene: TRBD1
j_gene: TRBJ2-6
v_gene: TRBV7-2
CDR3nt: TGTGCCAGCAGCTTGGGACAGGGGGATTCTGGGGCCAACGTCCTGACTTTC
CDR3aa: CASSLGQGDSGANVLTF

abundance: .
d_gene: TRBD2
j_gene: TRBJ2-1
v_gene: TRBV6-2/TRBV6-3
CDR3nt: TGTGCCAGCAGCCTCGGACTAGCGGGAGTCGATGAGCAGTTCTTC
CDR3aa: CASSLGLAGVDEQFF

abundance: .
d_gene: TRBD2
j_gene: TRBJ2-7
v_gene: TRBV24-1
CDR3nt: TGTGCCACCAGTGATTGCGTAGCGGGAGTGTGCGAGCAGTACTTC
CDR3aa: CATSDCVAGVCEQYF

abundance: .
d_gene: .
j_gene: TRBJ1-6
v_gene: TRBV19
CDR3nt: TGTGCCAGTAGTATCGGATCCACAAGCGGTTCACCCCTCCACTTT
CDR3aa: CASSIGSTSGSPLHF

abundance: .
d_gene: .
j_gene: TRBJ2-1
v_gene: TRBV3-1/TRBV3-2
CDR3nt: TGTGCCAGCAGCCCCCGGCAGAGCCTTGAGCAGTTCTTC
CDR3aa: CASSPRQSLEQFF

abundance: .
d_gene: .
j_gene: TRBJ1-2
v_gene: TRBV15
CDR3nt: TGTGCCACCAGCAGAGAACTCAATCTCAACTATGGCTACACCTTC
CDR3aa: CATSRELNLNYGYTF

abundance: .
d_gene: .
j_gene: TRBJ2-3
v_gene: TRBV5-1
CDR3nt: TGCGCCAGCAGCTTGGCCCGGGACTTGCACACAGATACGCAGTATTTT
CDR3aa: CASSLARDLHTDTQYF

abundance: .
d_gene: .
j_gene: TRBJ1-1
v_gene: TRBV2
CDR3nt: TGTGCCAGCAGTGATCAGGCAGGTCGGGTAACTGAAGCTTTCTTT
CDR3aa: CASSDQAGRVTEAFF

abundance: .
d_gene: .
j_gene: TRBJ1-4
v_gene: TRBV28
CDR3nt: TGTGCCAGCAGTTTAGTCTGGAAGGGCAATGAAAAACTGTTTTTT
CDR3aa: CASSLVWKGNEKLFF

abundance: .
d_gene: .
j_gene: TRBJ1-1
v_gene: TRBV2
CDR3nt: TGTGCCAGCAGTATACTAGGGAACACTGAAGCTTTCTTT
CDR3aa: CASSILGNTEAFF

abundance: .
d_gene: .
j_gene: TRBJ2-7
v_gene: TRBV7-8
CDR3nt: TGTGCCAGCAGCTTGGTGGGACTCTCCTACGAGCAGTACTTC
CDR3aa: CASSLVGLSYEQYF

abundance: .
d_gene: TRBD2
j_gene: TRBJ2-7
v_gene: TRBV6-1
CDR3nt: TGTGCCAGCAGTGAAGTTAGCGGGAGGCCCTACGAGCAGTACTTC
CDR3aa: CASSEVSGRPYEQYF

abundance: .
d_gene: TRBD1
j_gene: TRBJ2-1
v_gene: TRBV11-2
CDR3nt: TGTGCCAGCAGCATGGACAGGGGGAATTACAATGAGCAGTTCTTC
CDR3aa: CASSMDRGNYNEQFF

abundance: .
d_gene: .
j_gene: TRBJ1-5
v_gene: TRBV24-1
CDR3nt: TGTGCCACCAATGAACGGGATCAGCCCCAGCATTTT
CDR3aa: CATNERDQPQHF

abundance: .
d_gene: .
j_gene: TRBJ2-7
v_gene: TRBV27
CDR3nt: TGTGCCAGCAGTTTGAGGGCAGGCCGCATTTCCTACGAGCAGTACTTC
CDR3aa: CASSLRAGRISYEQYF

abundance: .
d_gene: TRBD1
j_gene: TRBJ2-2
v_gene: TRBV27
CDR3nt: TGTGCCAGCAGTTTCAAGACAGGGGCCCAGGGCACCGGGGAGCTGTTTTTT
CDR3aa: CASSFKTGAQGTGELFF

abundance: once
d_gene: TRBD2
j_gene: TRBJ2-7
v_gene: TRBV7-2
CDR3nt: TGTGCCAGCAGCTGGGCGCCAACTAGCGGGAGGGAGCAGTACTTC
CDR3aa: CASSWAPTSGREQYF

abundance: .
d_gene: .
j_gene: TRBJ2-7
v_gene: TRBV28
CDR3nt: TGTGCCAGCAGTTTAGAGGTTCGCGGGTGGACCTACGAGCAGTACTTC
CDR3aa: CASSLEVRGWTYEQYF

abundance: once
d_gene: .
j_gene: TRBJ1-4
v_gene: TRBV29-1
CDR3nt: TGCAGCGTTCGCAGGGGCCCTGAAAAACTGTTTTTT
CDR3aa: CSVRRGPEKLFF

abundance: .
d_gene: TRBD1
j_gene: TRBJ1-1
v_gene: TRBV28
CDR3nt: TGTGCCAGCAGCCGGGGACAGATGAACACTGAAGCTTTCTTT
CDR3aa: CASSRGQMNTEAFF

abundance: .
d_gene: .
j_gene: TRBJ1-2
v_gene: TRBV28
CDR3nt: TGTGCCAGCAACATAGCAGGACAGAAGATAAAGACCTATGGCTACACCTTC
CDR3aa: CASNIAGQKIKTYGYTF

abundance: once
d_gene: TRBD2
j_gene: TRBJ2-1
v_gene: TRBV29-1
CDR3nt: TGCAGCGTGGGGGGACTAGCGGTTAATGAGCAGTTCTTC
CDR3aa: CSVGGLAVNEQFF

abundance: .
d_gene: .
j_gene: TRBJ1-3
v_gene: TRBV12-5
CDR3nt: TGTGCTAGTGGTTTGGTAGGTTCCGACTCTGGAAACACCATATATTTT
CDR3aa: CASGLVGSDSGNTIYF

abundance: once
d_gene: .
j_gene: TRBJ2-5
v_gene: TRBV5-6
CDR3nt: TGTGCCAGCAGATCAAGCGAGGAGACCCAGTACTTC
CDR3aa: CASRSSEETQYF

abundance: .
d_gene: TRBD1
j_gene: TRBJ1-5
v_gene: TRBV19
CDR3nt: TGTGCCAGTAGTATAGGATTGGGGACAGATCCCTTCAATCAGCCCCAGCATTTT
CDR3aa: CASSIGLGTDPFNQPQHF

abundance: once
d_gene: TRBD1
j_gene: TRBJ2-7
v_gene: TRBV19
CDR3nt: TGTGCCAGTAGTAAACTCCGGGACAGGGTCTACGAGCAGTACTTC
CDR3aa: CASSKLRDRVYEQYF

abundance: .
d_gene: TRBD2
j_gene: TRBJ2-7
v_gene: TRBV18
CDR3nt: TGTGCCAGCTCACCACCAAATAAGGGACTAGCGGGAGGGCCGTACGAGCAGTACTTC
CDR3aa: CASSPPNKGLAGGPYEQYF

abundance: .
d_gene: .
j_gene: TRBJ1-2
v_gene: TRBV3-1/TRBV3-2
CDR3nt: TGTGCCAGCAGAGGGGACGGGGGCTACACCTTC
CDR3aa: CASRGDGGYTF

abundance: .
d_gene: .
j_gene: TRBJ2-7
v_gene: TRBV30
CDR3nt: TGTGCCTGGACGGGGGTAGTCGGGGACTCCTACGAGCAGTACTTC
CDR3aa: CAWTGVVGDSYEQYF